This T cell receptor beta chain was captured by sequencing in a study of cytomegalovirus exposure and HLA in healthy donors. Study background: An earlier analysis identified 100 million to 130 million unique TCR beta sequences in 170 million or so T cells. An early data release held 80 million or so unique TCRs from HLA-typed donors.

V was clipped by 5 bases and J by 7 bases, with 20 bases between them. Germline values: CDR1 MRHNA, CDR2 SNTAGT. The CDR3 covers 15 residues. This clone was seen a handful of times. Its antigen is undetermined. It was with 60 Vbeta and 13 Jbeta primers that the PCR ran. Profiled with immunoSEQ multiplex PCR; TCRdb holds only in-frame clones, not every one. The repertoire holds 160,000 or so clones, with 79% as singletons. Whole-study findings and limits: Sequences of the TCR beta chain were said to predict the HLA-A and HLA-B alleles of most subjects accurately. A later analysis showed TCR association rates differing by HLA locus, peaking at DRB1 and lowest at HLA-C.

V usage is TRBV6-4 and J usage is TRBJ1-2, with a tentative D call TRBD1 (5 bases). The sample consisted of PBMCs. This receptor was obtained from a man aged 35 to 55 in good health and CMV-seronegative. The CDR3 loop is CASSQLGRGNPGYTF. As DNA, the CDR3 is TGTGCCAGCAGTCAACTCGGGCGGGGGAATCCTGGCTACACCTTC.